The source of this T cell receptor beta chain is a study of T cell responses to AZD1222 COVID-19 vaccine. The study, taken as a whole, reports: A mostly white British donor set with more females was recruited, and clonal diversity was possibly underestimated.

A note on this clone: Its specificity is unknown.

The CDR3 loop spans 13 amino acids. Germline lookup yields CDR1 SGHRS and CDR2 YFSETQ. The germline V and J ends were trimmed by 4 bases and 3 bases, with 11 bases remaining between them. Profiled with immunoSEQ multiplex PCR; TCRdb holds only in-frame clones, not every one. This table holds approximately 130,000 clones, roughly 88% found once. V is TRBV5-1 and J is TRBJ2-7, with D perhaps matching TRBD2 (5 bases). The sample was peripheral blood, taken 28 days after the second AZD1222 dose. The TCR was taken from an adult who received the AZD1222 COVID-19 vaccine. The CDR3 DNA follows: TGCGCCAGCAGCCGGACTGGTAGCTACGAGCAGTACTTC. Its protein product is CASSRTGSYEQYF.